This T cell receptor beta chain is from a study of cytomegalovirus exposure and HLA in healthy donors. The CDR3 sequence is 13 residues long. Per the germline V gene, CDR1 is MDHEN and CDR2 is SYDVKM. Trimming shortened V by 5 bases and J by 3 bases, and 10 bases separated the two germline ends. The PCR ran on 60 Vbeta and 13 Jbeta primers. TCRdb's table, derived via immunoSEQ multiplex PCR, lists solely in-frame clones and lacks some. Here the sample spans some 98,000 clones, approximately 9% being singletons. This clone appeared a few times. The gene calls are TRBV28 and TRBJ1-2, with D possibly being TRBD1 (5 bases). The sequence derives from a man aged 50-59 years in good health and CMV-seropositive. What was sequenced was PBMCs. The CDR3 region has the DNA TGTGCCAGCAGTCCCCCCAGGGACTATGGCTACACCTTC. It translates to CASSPPRDYGYTF.